The T cell receptor (beta chain) under discussion was sequenced for a study of blood T cell repertoires in COVID-19. Background on the study: The origin of the acute and convalescent COVID-19 samples was the United States, Italy and Spain. Sample material is recorded as cDNA or gDNA derived from T cells, B-cell-depleted T cells, or PBMCs.

Trimming removed 2 bases at V and 9 bases at J, with 23 bases between. The CDR3 is 16 residues long. The V gene's germline CDR1 is MNHEY and CDR2 SVGAGI. Methods used by the authors: The authors estimated nucleated cell counts from reference gene primer amplification. Here immunoSEQ multiplex PCR was the method, and the copy in TCRdb shows in-frame clones only, minus some. That table supplies the V and J calls and clone size; D and trimming were determined from the DNA. The data hold about 160,000 clones, with more than 75% observed a single time. This TCR derives from a man in his 70s with acute or convalescent COVID-19. The sample consisted of peripheral blood. The chain uses TRBV6-5 and TRBJ2-7; TRBD2 is a possible D gene (6 bases). In nucleotides, the CDR3 is TGTGCCAGCAGTTACGCACTAGAGGCGGGACCTCCCAGGCAGTACTTC. Translating gives CASSYALEAGPPRQYF.